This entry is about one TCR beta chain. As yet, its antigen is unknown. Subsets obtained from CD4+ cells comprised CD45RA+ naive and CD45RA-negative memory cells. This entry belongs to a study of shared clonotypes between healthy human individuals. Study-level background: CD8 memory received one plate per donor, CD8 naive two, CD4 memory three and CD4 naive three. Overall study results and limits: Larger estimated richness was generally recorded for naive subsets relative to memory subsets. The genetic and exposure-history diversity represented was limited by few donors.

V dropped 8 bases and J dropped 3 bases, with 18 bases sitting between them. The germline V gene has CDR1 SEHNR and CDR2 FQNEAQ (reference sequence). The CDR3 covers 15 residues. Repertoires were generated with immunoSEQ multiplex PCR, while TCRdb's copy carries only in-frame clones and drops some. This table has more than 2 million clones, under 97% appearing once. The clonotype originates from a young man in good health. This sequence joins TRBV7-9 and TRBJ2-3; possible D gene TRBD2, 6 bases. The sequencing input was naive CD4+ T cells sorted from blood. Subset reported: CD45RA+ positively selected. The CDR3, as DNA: TGTGCCAGCGGCCCCCCTAGAGGGAGGACAGATACGCAGTATTTT. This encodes CASGPPRGRTDTQYF.